This T cell receptor (beta chain) was identified in a study of cytomegalovirus exposure and HLA in healthy donors. In the study overall: A prior study identified just under 120 million unique TCR beta sequences from about 180 million T cells.

The PCR employed 60 Vbeta primers together with 13 Jbeta primers. Assay used: immunoSEQ multiplex PCR; TCRdb lists only in-frame clones, some missing. This table holds about 240,000 clones, more than 70% found once. CDR1 and CDR2 (germline): MNHEY, SVGAGI. The CDR3 has 12 residues. The V end lost 5 bases, the J end lost 6 bases, and 7 bases lay between the germline ends. This clone was recorded a few times. The sequencing sample was made of PBMCs. The sequence derives from a boy between 10 and 17 years old in good health and CMV-seronegative. V usage is TRBV6-5 and J usage is TRBJ2-2; D gene uncertain. This CDR3 is CASSRTSGELFF. CDR3 in DNA: TGTGCCAGCAGTCGTACATCCGGGGAGCTGTTTTTT.